The source of this T cell receptor (beta chain) is a study of T cells in Graves' hyperthyroidism and ophthalmopathy. Findings of the study overall: Stable hyperthyroidism and ophthalmopathy were separated using 13 V-J signatures.

Researchers amplified the TCR beta CDR3 regions from RNA transcripts. TCR CDR3 regions were first amplified by RT-PCR with HTBI primers. From the multiplex PCR reads, TCRdb called clonotypes with MiXCR, one entry per CDR3 protein. This repertoire shows about 250,000 distinct CDR3 sequences, around 15% found once; its top ten account for over 25%. Comment on this clonotype: Antigen specificity is unknown. One end of the junction does not line up with germline, which may come from a read error.

Clinical symptoms, serum thyroxine and TRAb, thyroid ultrasound and orbital computed tomography were used for the diagnoses. This sample holds PBMCs from 10 ml fresh peripheral blood. The sequence derives from a woman between 45 and 60 years old with Graves' hyperthyroidism that later progressed to Graves' ophthalmopathy. The sample was blood.

CDR3 residues: CASSQDYSGTSSF. In nucleotides, the CDR3 is TGTGCCAGCAGCCAAGACTACTCCGGGACCTCGTCCTTC. The V gene is TRBV14, the J gene TRBJ1-2; TRBD1 is a possible D gene (5 bases). The length of the CDR3 is 13 residues. In germline, CDR1 is SGHDN, CDR2 FVKESK.